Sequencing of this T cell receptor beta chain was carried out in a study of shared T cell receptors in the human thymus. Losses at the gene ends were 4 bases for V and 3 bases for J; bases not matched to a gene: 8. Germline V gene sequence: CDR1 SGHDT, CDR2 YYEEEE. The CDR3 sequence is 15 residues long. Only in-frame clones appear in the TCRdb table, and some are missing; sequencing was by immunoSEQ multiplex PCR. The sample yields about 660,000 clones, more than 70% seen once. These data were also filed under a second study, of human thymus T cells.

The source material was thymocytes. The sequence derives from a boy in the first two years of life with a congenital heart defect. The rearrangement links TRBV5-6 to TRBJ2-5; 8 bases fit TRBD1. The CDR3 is CASSEGQGREETQYF. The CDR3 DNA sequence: TGTGCCAGCAGCGAAGGACAGGGAAGAGAAGAGACCCAGTACTTC.